This T cell receptor (beta chain) was sequenced in a study of T cells expressing NK-cell markers. On the study more broadly: Source material for TCR beta repertoires consisted of sorted CD3+CD56+NKG2C+, CD3+CD56+NKG2C- and CD3+CD56-NKG2C+ T cells. Study results and caveats: Of the CD8+ T cell pool in roughly 6 donors, roughly 1.0-7.5% was accounted for by dominant NKG2C+ clonotypes. Whether the expanded NKG2C+ T cell clones recognized HCMV remained unclear.

Remarks on this clonotype: Its specificity is not known.

For TCR beta, cDNA was produced by 5'RACE template switching with UMIs. TCRdb re-called the 5' RACE reads and catalogs CDR3 proteins one per entry, DNA excluded. This listing includes some 340,000 distinct CDR3 sequences. The sequence was collected from a man aged 18-69 years in good health. Sequences were obtained from blood T cells: a sorted CD56 or NKG2C T cell subset, CD4+ or CD8+ T cells, or bulk PBMC T cells (not recorded which).

CDR3: CSAHEDSFNQPQHF. The chain recombines TRBV20-1 with TRBJ1-5; TCRdb reports TRBD1, a call that lacks DNA to check it against. The CDR3 sequence is 14 residues long. The V gene's germline CDR1 is DFQATT and CDR2 SNEGSKA (reference sequence).